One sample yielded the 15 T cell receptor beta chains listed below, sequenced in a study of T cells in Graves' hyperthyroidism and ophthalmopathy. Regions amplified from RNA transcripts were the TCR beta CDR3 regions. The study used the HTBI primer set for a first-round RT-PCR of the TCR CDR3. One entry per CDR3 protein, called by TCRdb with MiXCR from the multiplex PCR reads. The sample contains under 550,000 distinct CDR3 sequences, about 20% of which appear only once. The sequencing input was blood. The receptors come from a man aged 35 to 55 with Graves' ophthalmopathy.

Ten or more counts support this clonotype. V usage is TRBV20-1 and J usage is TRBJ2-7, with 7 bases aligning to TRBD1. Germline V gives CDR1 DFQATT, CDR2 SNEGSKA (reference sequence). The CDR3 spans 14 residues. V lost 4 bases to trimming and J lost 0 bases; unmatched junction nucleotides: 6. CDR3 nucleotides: TGCAGTGCTACCGATCAGGGGGTCTCCTACGAGCAGTACTTC. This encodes CSATDQGVSYEQYF.

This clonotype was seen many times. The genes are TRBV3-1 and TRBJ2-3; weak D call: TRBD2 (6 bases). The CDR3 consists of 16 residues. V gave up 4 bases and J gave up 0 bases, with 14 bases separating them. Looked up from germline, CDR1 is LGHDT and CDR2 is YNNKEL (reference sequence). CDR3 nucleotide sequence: TGTGCCAGCAGCCCCCTCGGGGGAGCTAGCACAGATACGCAGTATTTT. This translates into CASSPLGGASTDTQYF.

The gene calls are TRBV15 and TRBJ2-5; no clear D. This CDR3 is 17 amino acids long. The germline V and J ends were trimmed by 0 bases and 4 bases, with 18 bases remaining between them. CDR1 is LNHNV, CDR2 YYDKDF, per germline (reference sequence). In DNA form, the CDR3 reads TGTGCCACCAGCAGAGATAGGGCAGGAATATTGGGAGAGACCCAGTACTTC. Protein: CATSRDRAGILGETQYF.

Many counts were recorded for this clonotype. CDR3 nucleotides: TGTGCCAGCAGTTTATGGCGGCAGGGGAACACTGAAGCTTTCTTT. It is translated as CASSLWRQGNTEAFF. The chain combines TRBV28 with TRBJ1-1, with D possibly TRBD1 on 5 matching bases. Per germline, CDR1 MDHEN and CDR2 SYDVKM. V was cut by 0 bases and J by 1 base, with 9 bases left in between. This CDR3 region has 15 residues. The full variable domain, rest sourced from reference TRBV28 and TRBJ1-1, is DVKVTQSSRYLVKRTGEKVFLECVQDMDHENMFWYRQDPGLGLRLIYFSYDVKMKEKGDIPEGYSVSREKKERFSLILESASTNQTSMYLCASSLWRQGNTEAFFGQGTRLTVV.

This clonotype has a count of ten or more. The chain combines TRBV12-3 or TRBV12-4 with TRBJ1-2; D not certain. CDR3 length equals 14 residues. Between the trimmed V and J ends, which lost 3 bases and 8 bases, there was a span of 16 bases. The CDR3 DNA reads TGTGCCAGCAGTTTGTCACAGTTCCCTCGGGGCTACACCTTC. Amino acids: CASSLSQFPRGYTF.

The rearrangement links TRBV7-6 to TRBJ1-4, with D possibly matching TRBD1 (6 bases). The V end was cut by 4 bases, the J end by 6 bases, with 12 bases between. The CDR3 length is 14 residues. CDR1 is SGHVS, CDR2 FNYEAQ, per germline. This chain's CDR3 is CASSYRAGHEKLFF. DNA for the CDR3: TGTGCCAGCAGCTACAGGGCCGGACATGAAAAACTGTTTTTT.

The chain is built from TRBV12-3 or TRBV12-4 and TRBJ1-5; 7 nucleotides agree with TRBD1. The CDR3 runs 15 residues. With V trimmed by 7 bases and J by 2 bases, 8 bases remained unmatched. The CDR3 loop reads CASNLDRDGNQPQHF. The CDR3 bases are TGTGCCAGCAACCTAGACAGGGATGGCAATCAGCCCCAGCATTTT.

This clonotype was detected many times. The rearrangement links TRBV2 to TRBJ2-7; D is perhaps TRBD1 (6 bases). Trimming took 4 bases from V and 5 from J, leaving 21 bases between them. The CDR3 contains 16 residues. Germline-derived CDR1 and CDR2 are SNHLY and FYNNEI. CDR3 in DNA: TGTGCCAGCAGTGTTACTCAGGGGTACGGTTTTAACGAGCAGTACTTC. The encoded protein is CASSVTQGYGFNEQYF.

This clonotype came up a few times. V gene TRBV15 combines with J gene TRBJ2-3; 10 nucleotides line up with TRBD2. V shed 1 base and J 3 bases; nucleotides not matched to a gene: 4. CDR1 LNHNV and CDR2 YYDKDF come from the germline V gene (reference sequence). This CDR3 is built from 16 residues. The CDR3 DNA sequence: TGTGCCACCAGCAGAGGGCTAGCGGGAGTAACAGATACGCAGTATTTT. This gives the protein CATSRGLAGVTDTQYF.

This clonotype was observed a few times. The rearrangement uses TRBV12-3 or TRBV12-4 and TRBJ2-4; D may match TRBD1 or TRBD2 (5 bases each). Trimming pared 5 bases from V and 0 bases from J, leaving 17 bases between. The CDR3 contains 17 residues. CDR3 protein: CASSGPSLGPAKNIQYF. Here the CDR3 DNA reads TGTGCCAGCAGTGGGCCTTCCTTGGGACCAGCCAAAAACATTCAGTACTTC.

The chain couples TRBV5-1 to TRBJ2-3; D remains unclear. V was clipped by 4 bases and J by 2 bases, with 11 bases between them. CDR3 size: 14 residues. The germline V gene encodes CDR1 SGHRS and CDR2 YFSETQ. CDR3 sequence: CASSPDRLTDTQYF. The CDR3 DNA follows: TGCGCCAGCAGCCCGGACCGACTCACAGATACGCAGTATTTT.

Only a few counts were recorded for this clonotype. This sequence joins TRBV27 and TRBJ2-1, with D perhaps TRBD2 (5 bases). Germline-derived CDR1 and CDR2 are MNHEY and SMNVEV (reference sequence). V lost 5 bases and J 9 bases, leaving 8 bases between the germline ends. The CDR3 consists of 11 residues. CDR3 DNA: TGTGCCAGCAGTGAAAGCGGTGAGCAGTTCTTC. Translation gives CASSESGEQFF.

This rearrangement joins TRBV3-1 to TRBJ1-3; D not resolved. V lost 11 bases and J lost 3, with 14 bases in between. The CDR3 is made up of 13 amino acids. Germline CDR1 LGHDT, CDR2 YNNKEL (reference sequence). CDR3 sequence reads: CAAPGTNGNTIYF. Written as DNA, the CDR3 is TGTGCCGCCCCGGGAACAAATGGAAACACCATATATTTT.

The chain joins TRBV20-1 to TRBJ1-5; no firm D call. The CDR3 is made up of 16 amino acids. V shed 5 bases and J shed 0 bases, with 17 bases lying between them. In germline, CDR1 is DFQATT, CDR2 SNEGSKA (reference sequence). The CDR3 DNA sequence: TGCAGTGCTGGCCCCCCCGTAGGGTATAGCAATCAGCCCCAGCATTTT. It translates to CSAGPPVGYSNQPQHF.

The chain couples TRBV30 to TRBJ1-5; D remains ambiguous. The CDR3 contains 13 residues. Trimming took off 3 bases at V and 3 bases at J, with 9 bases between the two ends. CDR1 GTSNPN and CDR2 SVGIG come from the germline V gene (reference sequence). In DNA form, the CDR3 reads TGTGCCTGGAGCCCGGAGGACAATCAGCCCCAGCATTTT. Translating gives CAWSPEDNQPQHF.